This T cell receptor beta chain was captured in a study of shared clonotypes between healthy human individuals. TCRdb's table, derived via immunoSEQ multiplex PCR, lists solely in-frame clones and lacks some. The data show roughly 1.4 million clones, 97% to 99% seen once. Only Caucasian adults living in Nashville, Tennessee made up the donor group. V shed 3 bases and J shed 6 bases, with 3 bases lying between them. The CDR3 loop spans 11 amino acids. Germline V CDR1 and CDR2: SNHLY, FYNNEI. The receptor comes from a man aged 25-45 years in good health. Sequencing used naive CD4+ T cells sorted from blood. This sample's subset: CD45RA+ positively selected. The chain has TRBV2 and TRBJ2-1; D uncertain. The CDR3 here is CASSDVNEQFF. The CDR3 coding sequence is TGTGCCAGCAGTGACGTCAATGAGCAGTTCTTC.